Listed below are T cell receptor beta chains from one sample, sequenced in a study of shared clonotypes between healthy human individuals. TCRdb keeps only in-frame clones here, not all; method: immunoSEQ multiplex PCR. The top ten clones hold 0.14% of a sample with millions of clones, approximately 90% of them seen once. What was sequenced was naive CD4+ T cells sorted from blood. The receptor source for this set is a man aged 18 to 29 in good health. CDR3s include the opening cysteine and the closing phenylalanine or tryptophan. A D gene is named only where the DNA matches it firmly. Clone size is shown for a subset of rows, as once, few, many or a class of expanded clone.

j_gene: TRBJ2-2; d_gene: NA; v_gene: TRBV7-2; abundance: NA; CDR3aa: CASRVPFSGELFF; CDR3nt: TGTGCCAGCAGGGTCCCCTTTTCCGGGGAGCTGTTTTTT
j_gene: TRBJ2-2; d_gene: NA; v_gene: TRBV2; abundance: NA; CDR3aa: CARGYRDTGELFF; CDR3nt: TGTGCCAGGGGATACAGGGATACCGGGGAGCTGTTTTTT
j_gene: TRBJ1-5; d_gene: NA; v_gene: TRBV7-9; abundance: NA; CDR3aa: CASSLLGSYPQHF; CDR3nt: TGTGCCAGCAGCTTATTGGGGAGTTACCCCCAGCATTTT
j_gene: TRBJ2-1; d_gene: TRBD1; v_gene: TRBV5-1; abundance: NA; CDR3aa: CASSSRRTGKYEQFF; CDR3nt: TGCGCCAGCAGCTCCCGTAGGACAGGTAAGTATGAGCAGTTCTTC
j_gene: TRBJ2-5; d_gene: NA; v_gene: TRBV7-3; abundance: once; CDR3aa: CASSLGAGEEETQYF; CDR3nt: TGTGCCAGCAGCTTAGGGGCAGGGGAGGAAGAGACCCAGTACTTC
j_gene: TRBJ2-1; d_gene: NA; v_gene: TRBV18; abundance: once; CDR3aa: CASSLSNIYNEQFF; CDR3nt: TGTGCCAGCTCACTAAGTAACATCTACAATGAGCAGTTCTTC
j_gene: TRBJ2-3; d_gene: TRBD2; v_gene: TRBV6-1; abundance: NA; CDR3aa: CASSPAGLGADTQYF; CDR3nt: TGTGCCAGCAGCCCGGCGGGACTAGGAGCAGATACGCAGTATTTT
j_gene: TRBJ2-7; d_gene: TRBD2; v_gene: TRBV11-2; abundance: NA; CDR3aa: CASRPGLAGGTDYEQYF; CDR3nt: TGTGCCAGCAGACCGGGACTAGCGGGAGGGACCGACTACGAGCAGTACTTC
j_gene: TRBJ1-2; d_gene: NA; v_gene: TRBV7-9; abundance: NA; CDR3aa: CASSPSTVHYGYTF; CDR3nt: TGTGCCAGCAGCCCTTCGACAGTTCACTATGGCTACACCTTC
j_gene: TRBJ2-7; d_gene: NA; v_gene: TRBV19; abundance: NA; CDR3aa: CASSIMGDITYEQYF; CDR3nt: TGTGCCAGTAGTATAATGGGGGATATCACCTACGAGCAGTACTTC
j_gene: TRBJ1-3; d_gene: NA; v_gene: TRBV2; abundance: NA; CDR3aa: CASSANRNSGNTIYF; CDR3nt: TGTGCCAGCAGTGCGAATCGGAACTCTGGAAACACCATATATTTT
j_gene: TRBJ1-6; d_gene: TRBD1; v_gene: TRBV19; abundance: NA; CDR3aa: CASRQGAAYSPLHF; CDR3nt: TGTGCCAGTAGACAGGGGGCAGCCTATTCACCCCTCCACTTT
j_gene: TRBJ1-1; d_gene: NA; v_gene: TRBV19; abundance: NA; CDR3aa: CASSIVNTLNTEAFF; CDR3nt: TGTGCCAGTAGTATTGTAAACACGTTGAACACTGAAGCTTTCTTT
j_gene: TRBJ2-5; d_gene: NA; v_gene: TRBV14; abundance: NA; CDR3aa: CASSQDIPGPGETQYF; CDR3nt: TGTGCCAGCAGCCAAGACATCCCCGGACCGGGCGAGACCCAGTACTTC
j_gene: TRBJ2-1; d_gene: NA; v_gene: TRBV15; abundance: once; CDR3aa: CATSRDTQEQFF; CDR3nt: TGTGCCACCAGCAGAGATACACAAGAGCAGTTCTTC
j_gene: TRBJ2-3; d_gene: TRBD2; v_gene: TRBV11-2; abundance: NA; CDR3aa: CASSTYRGSGMTDTQYF; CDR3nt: TGTGCCAGCAGCACCTATAGGGGTAGCGGGATGACAGATACGCAGTATTTT
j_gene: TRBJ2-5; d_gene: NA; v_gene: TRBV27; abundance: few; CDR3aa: CASSSIQGTQYF; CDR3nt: TGTGCCAGCAGTTCGATACAGGGGACCCAGTACTTC
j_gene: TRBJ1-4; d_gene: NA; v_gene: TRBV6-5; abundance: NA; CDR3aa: CASSLRLANEKLFF; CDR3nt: TGTGCCAGCAGCCTTCGTCTAGCTAATGAAAAACTGTTTTTT
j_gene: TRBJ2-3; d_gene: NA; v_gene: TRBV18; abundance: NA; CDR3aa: CASSRQLGGGTDTQYF; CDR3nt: TGTGCCAGCTCACGGCAACTAGGCGGCGGCACAGATACGCAGTATTTT
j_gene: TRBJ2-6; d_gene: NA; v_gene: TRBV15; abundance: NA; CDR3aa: CATISAGANVLTF; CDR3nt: TGTGCCACCATTAGCGCTGGGGCCAACGTCCTGACTTTC
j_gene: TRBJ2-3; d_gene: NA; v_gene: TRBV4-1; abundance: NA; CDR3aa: CASSQEGASARDTQYF; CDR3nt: TGCGCCAGCAGCCAAGAGGGAGCCAGTGCTAGAGATACGCAGTATTTT
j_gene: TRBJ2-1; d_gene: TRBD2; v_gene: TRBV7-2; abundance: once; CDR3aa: CASSLAIASGDEQFF; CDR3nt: TGTGCCAGCAGCTTAGCTATTGCTAGCGGTGATGAGCAGTTCTTC
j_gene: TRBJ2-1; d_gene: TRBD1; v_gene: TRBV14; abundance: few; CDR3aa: CASSPPGQGIYNEQFF; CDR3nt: TGTGCCAGCAGCCCGCCTGGACAGGGGATTTACAATGAGCAGTTCTTC
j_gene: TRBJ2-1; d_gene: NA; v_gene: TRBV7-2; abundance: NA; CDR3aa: CASSFGRLSYNEQFF; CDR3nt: TGTGCCAGCAGCTTTGGGAGGCTTTCCTACAATGAGCAGTTCTTC
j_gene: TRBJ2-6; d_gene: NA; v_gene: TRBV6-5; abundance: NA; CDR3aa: CASSYSDSSGANVLTF; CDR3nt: TGTGCCAGCAGTTACTCCGACAGCTCTGGGGCCAACGTCCTGACTTTC
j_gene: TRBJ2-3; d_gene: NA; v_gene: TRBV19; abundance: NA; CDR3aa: CASRTDAWTDTQYF; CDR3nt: TGTGCCAGTAGGACCGACGCCTGGACAGATACGCAGTATTTT
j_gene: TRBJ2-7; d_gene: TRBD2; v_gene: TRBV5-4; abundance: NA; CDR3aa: CASSLGTSGTYEQYF; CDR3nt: TGTGCCAGCAGCTTGGGGACTAGCGGGACCTACGAGCAGTACTTC
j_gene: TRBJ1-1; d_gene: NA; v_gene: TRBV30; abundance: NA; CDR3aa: CAWSIDWGAGTEAFF; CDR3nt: TGTGCCTGGAGTATAGATTGGGGCGCGGGCACTGAAGCTTTCTTT
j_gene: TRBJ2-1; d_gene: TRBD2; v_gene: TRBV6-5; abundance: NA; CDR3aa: CASSYVSSGRHEQFF; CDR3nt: TGTGCCAGCAGTTACGTTTCTAGCGGACGACATGAGCAGTTCTTC
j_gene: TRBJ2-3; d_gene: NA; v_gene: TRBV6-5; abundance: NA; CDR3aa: CASSYEARGTDTQYF; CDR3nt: TGTGCCAGCAGTTACGAAGCCAGGGGTACAGATACGCAGTATTTT
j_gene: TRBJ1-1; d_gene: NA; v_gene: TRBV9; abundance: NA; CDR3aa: CASSPQTETNTEAFF; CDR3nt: TGTGCCAGCAGCCCTCAGACAGAGACGAACACTGAAGCTTTCTTT
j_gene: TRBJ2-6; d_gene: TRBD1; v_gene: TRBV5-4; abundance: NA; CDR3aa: CASSVGTGRSGANVLTF; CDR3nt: TGTGCCAGCAGCGTCGGGACAGGACGCTCTGGGGCCAACGTCCTGACTTTC
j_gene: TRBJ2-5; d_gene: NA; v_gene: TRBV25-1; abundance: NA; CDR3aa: CASSPSKIEETQYF; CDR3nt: TGTGCCAGCAGTCCAAGCAAGATCGAAGAGACCCAGTACTTC
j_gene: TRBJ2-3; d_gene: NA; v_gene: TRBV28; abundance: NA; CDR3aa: CASSLVAVGTDTQYF; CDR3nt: TGTGCCAGCAGTCTCGTCGCGGTGGGCACAGATACGCAGTATTTT
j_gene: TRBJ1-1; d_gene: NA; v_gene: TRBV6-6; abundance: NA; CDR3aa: CASSYLERMNTEAFF; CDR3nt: TGTGCCAGCAGTTACTTGGAACGGATGAACACTGAAGCTTTCTTT
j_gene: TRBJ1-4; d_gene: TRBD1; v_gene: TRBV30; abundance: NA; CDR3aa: CAWRGRQGYEKLFF; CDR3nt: TGTGCCTGGAGGGGGCGACAGGGTTACGAAAAACTGTTTTTT
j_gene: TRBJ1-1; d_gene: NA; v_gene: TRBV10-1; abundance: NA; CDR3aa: CASSYRAPTEAFF; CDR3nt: TGCGCCAGCAGTTACCGGGCCCCCACTGAAGCTTTCTTT
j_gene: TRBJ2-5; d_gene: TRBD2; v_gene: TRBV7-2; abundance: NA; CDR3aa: CASSLGLAGQQETQYF; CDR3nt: TGTGCCAGCAGCTTAGGTCTAGCGGGCCAGCAAGAGACCCAGTACTTC
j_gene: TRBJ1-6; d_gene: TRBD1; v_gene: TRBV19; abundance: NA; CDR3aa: CASSIAALGTGVNSPLHF; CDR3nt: TGTGCCAGTAGTATAGCGGCATTGGGGACAGGGGTAAATTCACCCCTCCACTTT
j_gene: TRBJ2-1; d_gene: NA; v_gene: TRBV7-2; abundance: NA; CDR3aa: CASSPEGLTIGEQFF; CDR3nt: TGTGCCAGCAGCCCGGAGGGCCTTACAATTGGTGAGCAGTTCTTC
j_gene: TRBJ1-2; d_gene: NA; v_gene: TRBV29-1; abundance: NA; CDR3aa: CSVVGAEGYTF; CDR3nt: TGCAGCGTTGTAGGGGCGGAAGGCTACACCTTC
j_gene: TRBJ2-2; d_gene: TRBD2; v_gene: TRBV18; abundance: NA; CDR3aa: CASSRPGLDTGELFF; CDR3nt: TGTGCCAGCTCACGCCCGGGACTAGACACCGGGGAGCTGTTTTTT